The present TCR beta chain was sequenced within a study of T cells in Graves' hyperthyroidism and ophthalmopathy. Across the study: Once the initial diagnosis was made, peripheral blood was obtained before any treatment. Study results and limitations: Most expanded thyroid clonotypes above 0.001 also appeared in blood.

A few counts support this clonotype. Its matching antigen is unknown. The investigators amplified TCR beta CDR3 regions from RNA transcripts. Using the HTBI primer set, a first-round RT-PCR was run on the TCR CDR3. TCRdb re-analysed the multiplex PCR reads in MiXCR, keeping a single row per CDR3 protein. The sample consists of some 440,000 distinct CDR3 sequences, 15% to 19% of them appearing once. Trimming removed 4 bases at V and 8 bases at J, with 10 bases between. Per the germline V gene, CDR1 is SGHRS and CDR2 is YFSETQ. The CDR3 runs to 12 residues. The receptor was isolated from a woman aged 18-35 years with Graves' hyperthyroidism. V and J are TRBV5-1 and TRBJ1-3, with D maybe TRBD1 (5 bases). The sequencing sample was made of blood. CDR3 DNA: TGCGCCAGCAGCGGCCGAGGGGACACCATATATTTT. Encoded protein: CASSGRGDTIYF.